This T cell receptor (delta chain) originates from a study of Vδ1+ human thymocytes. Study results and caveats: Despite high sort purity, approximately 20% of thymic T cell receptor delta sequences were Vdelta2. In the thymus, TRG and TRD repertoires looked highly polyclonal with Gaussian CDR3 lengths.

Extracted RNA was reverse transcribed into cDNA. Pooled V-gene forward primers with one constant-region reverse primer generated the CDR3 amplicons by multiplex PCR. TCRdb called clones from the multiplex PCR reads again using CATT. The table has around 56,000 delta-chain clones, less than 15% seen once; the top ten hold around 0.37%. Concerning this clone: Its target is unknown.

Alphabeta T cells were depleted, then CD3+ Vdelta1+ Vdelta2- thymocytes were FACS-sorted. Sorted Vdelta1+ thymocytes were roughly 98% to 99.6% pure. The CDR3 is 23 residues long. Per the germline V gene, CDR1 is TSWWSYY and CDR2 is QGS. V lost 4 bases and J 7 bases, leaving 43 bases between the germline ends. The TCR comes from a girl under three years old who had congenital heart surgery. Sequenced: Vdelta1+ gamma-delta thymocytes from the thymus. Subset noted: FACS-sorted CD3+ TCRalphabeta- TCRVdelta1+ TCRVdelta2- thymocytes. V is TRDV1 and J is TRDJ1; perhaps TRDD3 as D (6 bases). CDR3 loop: CALGVDRGPRRYAFNRCHVKLIF. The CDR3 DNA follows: TGTGCTCTTGGGGTCGATCGGGGGCCTCGGAGATACGCTTTTAACAGGTGTCACGTTAAACTCATCTTT.